Following are 18 T cell receptor beta chains from one sample sequenced in a study of T-cell reconstitution after alpha-beta-depleted transplantation in children. As it was prepared, the TCRbeta library received unique molecular identifiers. TCRdb ran MiXCR on the PCR reads and lists one entry per CDR3 protein. The repertoire includes about 580,000 distinct CDR3 sequences, roughly 23% of them detected once, and roughly 15% sits in the top ten. The material was PBMCs, mostly from graft donor cells, obtained 360 days after TCRalphabeta/CD19-depleted stem cell transplant. The receptors derive from a boy younger than two who had a stem cell transplant for acute myeloid leukemia, so the T cells may come from the graft donor.

The chain has TRBV18 and TRBJ2-3, with 8 positions matching TRBD1. V lost 6 bases and J lost 0; bases outside the gene matches: 5. CDR3 length equals 15 residues. CDR1 is KGHSH, CDR2 LQKENI, per germline. Here the CDR3 reads CASSRTGSSTDTQYF. Here the CDR3 DNA reads TGTGCCAGCTCCCGGACAGGGTCTAGCACAGATACGCAGTATTTT.

V usage is TRBV5-5 and J usage is TRBJ2-5, with D tentatively TRBD1 or TRBD2 (6 bases each). The germline gives CDR1 SGHKS, CDR2 YYEKEE (reference sequence). This CDR3 is 13 amino acids long. V was trimmed by 6 bases and J by 5 bases, leaving 14 bases between them. CDR3 nucleotides: TGTGCCAGCACCCTAGGGGGGTGGGAGACCCAGTACTTC. As protein: CASTLGGWETQYF.

This clonotype was seen only a few times. One end of the junction varies from germline; a read error may be responsible. The chain combines TRBV20-1 with TRBJ2-1; 7 bases agree with TRBD2. The CDR3 contains 14 residues. Germline V gene lookup returns CDR1 DFQATT and CDR2 SNEGSKA (reference sequence). The CDR3: CSARAGLVYNEQFF. The CDR3 nucleotides read TGCAGTGCCAGAGCGGGACTGGTTTACAATGAGCAGTTCTTC.

V is TRBV12-3 or TRBV12-4 and J is TRBJ2-7; TRBD1 might be the D (6 bases). This CDR3 is 17 amino acids long. Trimming shortened V by 3 bases and J by 0 bases, and 18 bases separated the two germline ends. Here the CDR3 DNA reads TGTGCCAGCAGTTTCATCCGACAGGACCGACTCTCCTACGAGCAGTACGTC. This encodes CASSFIRQDRLSYEQYV.

The table lists this clonotype with many counts. The rearrangement joins TRBV24-1 to TRBJ2-3; TRBD1 matches at 7 bases. The CDR3 runs to 15 residues. Germline loops: CDR1 KGHDR, CDR2 SFDVKD. Trimming took 4 bases from V and 2 from J; bases not matched to a gene: 5. The CDR3 sequence: CATSDPGQNTDTQYF. The CDR3 DNA reads as TGTGCCACCAGTGACCCGGGACAGAACACAGATACGCAGTATTTT.

The rearrangement joins TRBV12-3 or TRBV12-4 to TRBJ2-5; perhaps TRBD2 as D (6 bases). Trimming stripped 2 bases from V and 5 bases from J, with 12 bases between. The CDR3 length is 14 residues. The CDR3 DNA follows: TGTGCCAGCAGTTTATTTCCTAGCGAGGAGACCCAGTACTTC. Translation gives CASSLFPSEETQYF.

This clonotype was counted between two and nine times. The V gene is TRBV20-1, the J gene TRBJ2-7, with D maybe TRBD2 (5 bases). CDR1 and CDR2 from the germline V gene are DFQATT and SNEGSKA (reference sequence). This CDR3 is 13 amino acids long. V was clipped by 3 bases and J by 1 base, with 10 bases between them. In nucleotides, the CDR3 is TGCAGTGCTAGCGGGGTTATTTCCTACGAGCAGTACGTC. Amino acids: CSASGVISYEQYV.

V usage is TRBV5-1 and J usage is TRBJ2-2, with 9 bases lining up with TRBD2. Germline V lookup: CDR1 SGHRS, CDR2 YFSETQ. Trimming cost V 3 bases and J 6 bases; bases outside gene matches: 6. This CDR3 has 15 residues. The CDR3 coding sequence is TGCGCCAGCAGCTCAGCGGGAGGAAGGGCCGGGGAGCTGTTTTTT. Translating it yields CASSSAGGRAGELFF.

The J gene is TRBJ2-7, the V gene TRBV6-1; D call uncertain. The germline gives CDR1 MNHNS, CDR2 SASEGT. V shed 4 bases and J shed 0 bases, with 7 bases lying between them. The CDR3 totals 13 residues. The DNA for the CDR3 is TGTGCCAGCAGTGGGAAGTCCTCCTACGAGCAGTACGTC. Protein product: CASSGKSSYEQYV.

For this clonotype: Germline and junction disagree at one end, which may indicate a read error. This chain uses TRBV12-3 or TRBV12-4 with TRBJ2-4; weak D call: TRBD2 (6 bases). The length of the CDR3 is 14 residues. The CDR3 DNA follows: TGTGCCAGCAGTCTGGGGGGAACCAAAAACTTTCAGTACTTC. It encodes CASSLGGTKNFQYF.

This clonotype was seen ten or more times. The V and J genes are TRBV12-3 or TRBV12-4 and TRBJ1-1; TRBD1 might be the D (6 bases). The CDR3 has 15 amino acids. Trimming left V 4 bases short and J 0 bases short, with 12 bases between. The CDR3 loop reads CASSSPDSMNTEAFF. The DNA of the CDR3 is TGTGCCAGCAGTTCGCCGGACAGCATGAACACTGAAGCTTTCTTT.

This clonotype was seen a handful of times. The CDR3 is CASSLQGRIQGFGELFF. CDR3 nucleotide sequence: TGTGCCAGCAGCCTCCAGGGCCGTATACAGGGCTTCGGGGAGCTGTTTTTT. The genes are TRBV12-3 or TRBV12-4 and TRBJ2-2; tentatively, D is TRBD1 (6 bases). This CDR3 spans 17 amino acids. Trimming took off 6 bases at V and 7 bases at J, with 24 bases between the two ends.

This clonotype has just a few counts. The V gene is TRBV29-1, the J gene TRBJ1-2; no firm D call. V gave up 4 bases and J gave up 4 bases, with 16 bases separating them. Germline V gene sequence: CDR1 SQVTM, CDR2 ANQGSEA. The CDR3 runs 14 residues. CDR3 sequence (DNA): TGCAGCGTTGTTTTTGGGCGGGTGTCCTATGGCTACACCTTC. Its protein is CSVVFGRVSYGYTF.

This clonotype was recorded a few times. The V call is TRBV20-1, the J call TRBJ2-5; 8 bases line up with TRBD1. The germline CDR1 and CDR2 sequences are DFQATT and SNEGSKA (reference sequence). The CDR3 is 14 amino acids. The V segment lost 1 base and the J segment 10 bases; nucleotides outside the gene matches: 11. The CDR3 DNA sequence: TGCAGTGCTAGAGCCCCGGGACAGGAAGGTGTCCAGTACTTC. It codes for CSARAPGQEGVQYF.

At least ten counts were recorded for this clonotype. The CDR3 here is CASSSRTGGSYGYTF. The CDR3 DNA reads TGTGCCAGCAGCAGTAGGACAGGCGGGAGCTATGGCTACACCTTC. The chain carries TRBV5-6 and TRBJ1-2; 7 bases map to TRBD1. V lost 4 bases and J lost 4; bases outside the gene matches: 10. CDR3 size: 15 residues. In germline, CDR1 is SGHDT, CDR2 YYEEEE.

J is TRBJ2-2 and V is TRBV6-5, with D unresolved. Germline CDR1 and CDR2: MNHEY and SVGAGI. V lost 0 bases and J 3 bases, leaving 8 bases between the germline ends. CDR3 size: 15 residues. The CDR3 region has the DNA TGTGCCAGCAGTTACTCGGTCGGAGACACCGGGGAGCTGTTTTTT. The encoded protein is CASSYSVGDTGELFF.

The chain combines TRBV3-1 with TRBJ1-4, with D maybe TRBD1 (5 bases). Per the germline V gene, CDR1 is LGHDT and CDR2 is YNNKEL (reference sequence). The V gene lost 6 bases and the J gene lost 6 bases, with 17 bases spanning the gap. This CDR3 comprises 15 residues. CDR3 sequence reads: CASSDLGRGYEKLFF. Written as DNA, the CDR3 is TGTGCCAGCAGTGATCTGGGACGTGGATATGAAAAACTGTTTTTT.

This clonotype was detected a few times. The J gene is TRBJ1-1, the V gene TRBV10-3; 7 bases map to TRBD1. V gave up 4 bases and J gave up 7 bases; unmatched junction bases: 6. There are 13 residues in the CDR3. Germline CDR1 ENHRY, CDR2 SYGVKD. Here the CDR3 DNA reads TGTGCCATCAGTGCGAGGGGGACAGTTGAAGCTTTCTTT. It specifies CAISARGTVEAFF.